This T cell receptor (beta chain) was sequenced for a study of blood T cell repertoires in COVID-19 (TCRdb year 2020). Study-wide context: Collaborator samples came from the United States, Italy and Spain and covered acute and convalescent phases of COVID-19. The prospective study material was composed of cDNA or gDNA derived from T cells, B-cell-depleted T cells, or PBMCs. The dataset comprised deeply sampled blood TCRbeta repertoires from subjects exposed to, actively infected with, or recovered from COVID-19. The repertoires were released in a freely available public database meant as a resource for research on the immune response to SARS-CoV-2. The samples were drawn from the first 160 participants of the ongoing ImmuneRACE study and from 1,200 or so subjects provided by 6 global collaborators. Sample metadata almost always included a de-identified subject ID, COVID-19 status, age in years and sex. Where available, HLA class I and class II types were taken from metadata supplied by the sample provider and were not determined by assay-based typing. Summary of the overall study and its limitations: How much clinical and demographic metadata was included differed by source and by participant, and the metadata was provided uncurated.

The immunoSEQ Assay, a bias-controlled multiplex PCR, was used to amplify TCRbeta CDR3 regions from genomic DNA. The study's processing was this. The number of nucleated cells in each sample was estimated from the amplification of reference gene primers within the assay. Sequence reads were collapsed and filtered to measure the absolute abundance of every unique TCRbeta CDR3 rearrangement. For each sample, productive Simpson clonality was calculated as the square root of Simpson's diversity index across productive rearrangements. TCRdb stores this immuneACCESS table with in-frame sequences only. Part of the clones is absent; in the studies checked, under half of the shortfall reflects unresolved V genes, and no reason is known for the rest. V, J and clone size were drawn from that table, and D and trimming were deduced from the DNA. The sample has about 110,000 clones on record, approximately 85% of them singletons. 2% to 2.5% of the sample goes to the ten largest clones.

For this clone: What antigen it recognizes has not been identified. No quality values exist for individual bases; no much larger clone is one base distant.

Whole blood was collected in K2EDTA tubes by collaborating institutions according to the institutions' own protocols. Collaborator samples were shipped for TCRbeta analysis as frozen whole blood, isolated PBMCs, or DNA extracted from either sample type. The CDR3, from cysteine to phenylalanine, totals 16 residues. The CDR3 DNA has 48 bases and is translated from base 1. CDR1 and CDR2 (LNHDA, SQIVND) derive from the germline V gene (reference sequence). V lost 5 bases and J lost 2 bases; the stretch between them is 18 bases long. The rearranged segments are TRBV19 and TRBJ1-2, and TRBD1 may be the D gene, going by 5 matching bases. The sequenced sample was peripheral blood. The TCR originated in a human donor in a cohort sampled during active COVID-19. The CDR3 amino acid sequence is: CASSRQGGNPNYGYTF. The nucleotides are TGTGCCAGTAGTCGCCAGGGAGGAAATCCAAACTATGGCTACACCTTC.